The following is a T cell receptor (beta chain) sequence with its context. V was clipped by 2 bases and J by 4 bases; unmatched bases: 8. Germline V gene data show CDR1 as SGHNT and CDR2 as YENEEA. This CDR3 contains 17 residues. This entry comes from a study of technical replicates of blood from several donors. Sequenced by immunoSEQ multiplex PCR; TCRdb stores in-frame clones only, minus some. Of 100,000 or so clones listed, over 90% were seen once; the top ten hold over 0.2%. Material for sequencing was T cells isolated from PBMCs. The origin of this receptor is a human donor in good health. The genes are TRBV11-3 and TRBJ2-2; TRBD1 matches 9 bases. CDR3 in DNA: TGTGCCAGCAGCTTATCCACAGGGGGCGCGGGCACCGGGGAGCTGTTTTTT. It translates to CASSLSTGGAGTGELFF.